These T cell receptor beta chains were read from a single sample in a study of human versus mouse CDR3 diversity and MHC coevolution. Only in-frame clones appear in the TCRdb table, and some are missing; sequencing was by immunoSEQ multiplex PCR. The repertoire holds tens of thousands of clones, with just under 95% as singletons. The sequencing sample was made of naive CD4+ T cells from blood. Receptors originate from a person aged 25 to 75 in good health. The CDR3 runs from the conserved cysteine through the conserved F or W. A D gene is named only where the DNA matches it firmly. Clone size is stated in some rows and not others, as once, few, many or a class when expanded.

j_gene | abundance | d_gene | v_gene | CDR3nt | CDR3aa
TRBJ2-7 | NA | TRBD2 | TRBV11-2 | TGTGCCAGCAGCCCCCAGGGCGGGAGGAGCTACGAGCAGCACTTC | CASSPQGGRSYEQHF
TRBJ2-7 | NA | TRBD1 | TRBV5-1 | TGCGCCAGCAGCCACCAGGGGGCAAACGAGCAGTACTTC | CASSHQGANEQYF
TRBJ2-1 | NA | TRBD1 | TRBV5-1 | TGCGCCAGCAGCCCCGGGACAGGGGTAGGCAATGAGCAGTTCTTC | CASSPGTGVGNEQFF
TRBJ2-4 | NA | TRBD1 | TRBV9 | TGTGCCAGCAGCGCCGAGGGGGCGGTCGAAAACATTCAGTACTTC | CASSAEGAVENIQYF
TRBJ2-1 | NA | NA | TRBV25-1 | TGTGCCAGCAGCCGGGGACAAAGCAATGAGCAGTTCTTC | CASSRGQSNEQFF
TRBJ2-7 | NA | NA | TRBV19 | TGTGCCAGTAGTATATCGCAGGGCCTCTCCTACGAGCAGTACTTC | CASSISQGLSYEQYF
TRBJ1-6 | NA | NA | TRBV25-1 | TGTGCCAGCAGATCTCCGGGACACCAAAGGGATTCACCCCTCCACTTT | CASRSPGHQRDSPLHF
TRBJ1-1 | NA | NA | TRBV6-5 | TGTGCCAGCAGTTACTCGGGCGGGGAAGCTTTCTTT | CASSYSGGEAFF
TRBJ2-7 | NA | NA | TRBV7-6 | TGTGCCAGCAGCCGGACTAACTCCTACGAGCAGTACTTC | CASSRTNSYEQYF
TRBJ1-5 | once | TRBD1 | TRBV10-2 | TGCGCCAGCAGTCAAACAGGGGGCGCAAGGCAGCCCCAGCATTTT | CASSQTGGARQPQHF
TRBJ1-1 | NA | NA | TRBV7-3 | TGTGCCAGCAGCTTAACGATCGGGGGGAACACTGAAGCTTTCTTT | CASSLTIGGNTEAFF
TRBJ2-7 | NA | NA | TRBV5-1 | TGCGCCAGCAGCCCCGGGACATCTCCAGAGGACGAGCAGTACTTC | CASSPGTSPEDEQYF
TRBJ2-1 | NA | TRBD2 | TRBV19 | TGTGCCAGTAGTCCAACTAGCGGGGGGATCGGCTCCTACAATGAGCAGTTCTTC | CASSPTSGGIGSYNEQFF
TRBJ1-6 | NA | NA | TRBV7-2 | TGTGCCAGCAGCCGACGGGAGGCGGGGGTCTATAATTCACCCCTCCACTTT | CASSRREAGVYNSPLHF
TRBJ2-7 | NA | TRBD1 | TRBV5-6 | TGTGCCAGCAGCTCGACAGGGGTCGAGCAGTACTTC | CASSSTGVEQYF
TRBJ1-1 | NA | NA | TRBV19 | TGTGCCAGTAGTCTAACGAGAGACACTGAAGCTTTCTTT | CASSLTRDTEAFF
TRBJ2-3 | NA | NA | TRBV15 | TGTGCCACCAGCAGAGATACAGGCACAGATACGCAGTATTTT | CATSRDTGTDTQYF
TRBJ2-4 | NA | NA | TRBV27 | TGTGCCAGCAGTTTAACGGAGATCAAAAACATTCAGTACTTC | CASSLTEIKNIQYF
TRBJ1-1 | once | NA | TRBV6-5 | TGTGCCAGCACCCAAGCCCTCCGGGGGGTGGCTGAAGCTTTCTTT | CASTQALRGVAEAFF
TRBJ1-4 | NA | NA | TRBV4-1 | TGCGCCAGCAGCCAAGATGATAGGGGTACTAATGAAAAACTGTTTTTT | CASSQDDRGTNEKLFF
TRBJ2-7 | NA | NA | TRBV19 | TGTGCCAGCTCGCCCAGGAGGCAAACCTACGAGCAGTACTTC | CASSPRRQTYEQYF
TRBJ2-7 | NA | NA | TRBV7-2 | TGTGCCAGCAGCTCACAGGGTTACGAGCAGTACTTC | CASSSQGYEQYF
TRBJ1-4 | few | TRBD1 | TRBV19 | TGTGCCAGTAGTATTTTCGGGACAGGAGGTGAAAAACTGTTTTTT | CASSIFGTGGEKLFF
TRBJ1-5 | NA | NA | TRBV29-1 | TGCAGCGTTGCCAAAGGGGGCAATCAGCCCCAGCATTTT | CSVAKGGNQPQHF
TRBJ2-1 | NA | NA | TRBV27 | TGTGCCAGCAGCCGGACAGGCCCAGGGGGAGGAGATGAGCAGTTCTTC | CASSRTGPGGGDEQFF
TRBJ1-4 | NA | NA | TRBV7-2 | TGTGCCAGCAGCTTGGGGCTGGACCGCAATGAAAAACTGTTTTTT | CASSLGLDRNEKLFF
TRBJ1-2 | NA | NA | TRBV19 | TGTGCCAGTAGTCCCCAGGACTCCTCTAACTATGGCTACACCTTC | CASSPQDSSNYGYTF
TRBJ2-5 | NA | NA | TRBV7-3 | TGTGCCAGCAGCGCGAGTTCAGGTGCGGGGGAGACCCAGTACTTC | CASSASSGAGETQYF
TRBJ1-1 | NA | NA | TRBV10-2 | TGCGCCAGCAGTGAGTCGGCTGACACTGAAGCTTTCTTT | CASSESADTEAFF
TRBJ2-7 | NA | NA | TRBV10-1 | TGCGCCACCTTAACAGGGAATCCCGCATACGAGCAGTACTTC | CATLTGNPAYEQYF
TRBJ2-7 | NA | TRBD2 | TRBV6-5 | TGTGCCAGCAGTTACGCGGGGGTAGCGGAGAGCTACGAGCAGTACTTC | CASSYAGVAESYEQYF
TRBJ2-7 | NA | TRBD2 | TRBV9 | TGTGCCAGCAGCGTAGATGGGGCAGGGAGGGACGAGCAGTACTTC | CASSVDGAGRDEQYF
TRBJ1-5 | NA | NA | TRBV5-4 | TGTGCCAGCAGCGCTGGAGGTCAGCCCCAGCATTTT | CASSAGGQPQHF
TRBJ1-1 | NA | NA | TRBV7-9 | TGTGCCAGCAGCTTTTTCCGGGTTACTGAAGCTTTCTTT | CASSFFRVTEAFF
TRBJ2-7 | NA | TRBD1 | TRBV7-2 | TGTGCCAGCAGCTTTAGAGGACAGGCCTACGAGCAGTACTTC | CASSFRGQAYEQYF
TRBJ2-7 | NA | NA | TRBV18 | TGTGCCAGCTCACCACGTGGAGTCGGTTACTACGAGCAGTACTTC | CASSPRGVGYYEQYF
TRBJ1-2 | NA | TRBD1 | TRBV27 | TGTGCCAGCAGCCCGGGACAGTTCTTTGGCTACACCTTC | CASSPGQFFGYTF
TRBJ2-7 | once | TRBD1 | TRBV27 | TGTGCCAGCAGTCCCGGGGACAGGGTCAACGAGCAGTACTTC | CASSPGDRVNEQYF
TRBJ2-3 | NA | TRBD1 | TRBV5-1 | TGCGCCAGCAGCTCGGCCCCGGGACAGAGGACAGATACGCAGTATTTT | CASSSAPGQRTDTQYF
TRBJ1-5 | NA | TRBD1 | TRBV9 | TGTGCCAGCAGCGTCGGGATCAGGGGGGATCAGCCCCAGCATTTT | CASSVGIRGDQPQHF
TRBJ1-1 | NA | NA | TRBV6-1 | TGTGCCAGCACCGGCCAGGTGAACACTGAAGCTTTCTTT | CASTGQVNTEAFF
TRBJ1-4 | once | TRBD1 | TRBV27 | TGTGCCAGCAGTACACAGGGGGTAAGGGGAAAACTGTTTTTT | CASSTQGVRGKLFF
TRBJ1-2 | NA | TRBD1 | TRBV7-2 | TGTGCCAGCACCCGAGGGGGACAGGGGAGCTATGGCTACACCTTC | CASTRGGQGSYGYTF
TRBJ2-7 | NA | TRBD1 | TRBV9 | TGTGCCAGCAGCGTAGTAGGGACAGCCTCCTACGAGCAGTACTTC | CASSVVGTASYEQYF
TRBJ1-2 | NA | TRBD1 | TRBV6-1 | TGTGCCAGCAGTGAATCCGGGACAGGGGGAGGCTATGGCTACACCTTC | CASSESGTGGGYGYTF
TRBJ1-2 | NA | TRBD1 | TRBV19 | TGTGCCAGTAGTTCCGACAGGGGTTATGGCTACACCTTC | CASSSDRGYGYTF
TRBJ1-5 | few | TRBD1 | TRBV6-6 | TGTGCCAGCAGCCTGACAGGGGATCGGAATCAGCCCCAGCATTTT | CASSLTGDRNQPQHF
TRBJ1-1 | NA | TRBD1 | TRBV7-3 | TGTGCCAGCAGCTCACAGGGGGCGCTGGCCACTGAAGCTTTCTTT | CASSSQGALATEAFF
TRBJ1-2 | NA | NA | TRBV5-5 | TGTGCCAGCAGCTTTGAGGTAGGAAGCTATGGCTACACCTTC | CASSFEVGSYGYTF
TRBJ2-2 | NA | NA | TRBV11-3 | TGTGCCAGCAGCAAAAGCGGAGCGGCCACCGGGGAGCTGTTTTTT | CASSKSGAATGELFF
TRBJ1-5 | NA | NA | TRBV28 | TGTGCCAGCAGTCCCTCCCACGGACAGATTAGCAATCAGCCCCAGCATTTT | CASSPSHGQISNQPQHF